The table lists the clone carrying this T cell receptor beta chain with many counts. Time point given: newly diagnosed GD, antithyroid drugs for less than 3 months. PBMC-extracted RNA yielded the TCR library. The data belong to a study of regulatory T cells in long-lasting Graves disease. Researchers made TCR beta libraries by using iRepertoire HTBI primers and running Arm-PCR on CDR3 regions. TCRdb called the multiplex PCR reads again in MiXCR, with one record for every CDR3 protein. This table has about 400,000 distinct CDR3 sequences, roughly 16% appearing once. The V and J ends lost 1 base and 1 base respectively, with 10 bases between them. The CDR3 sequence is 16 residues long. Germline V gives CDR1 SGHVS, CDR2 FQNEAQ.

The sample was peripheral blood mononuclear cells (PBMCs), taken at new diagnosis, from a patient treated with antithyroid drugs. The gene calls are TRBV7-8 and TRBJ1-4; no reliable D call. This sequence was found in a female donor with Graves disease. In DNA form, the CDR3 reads TGTGCCAGCAGCTTAGTCCCGAGACGAACTAATGAAAAACTGTTTTTT. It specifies CASSLVPRRTNEKLFF.